The 2 T cell receptor beta chains presented below share a single source sample, sequenced in a study of blood T cell repertoires in COVID-19. Assay: immunoSEQ multiplex PCR; the TCRdb copy retains only in-frame clones and omits some. The repertoire holds about 150,000 clones, about 80% seen once, with about 12% in the top ten. Sequencing used peripheral blood. The receptors were gathered from a woman in her sixties or seventies with COVID-19, enrolled during active disease.

This clone was seen just once. The chain recombines TRBV15 with TRBJ1-4, with 7 nucleotides matching TRBD1. V was pared by 8 bases and J by 8 bases, with 17 bases of the junction left unmatched. This CDR3 spans 16 amino acids. The germline V gene has CDR1 LNHNV and CDR2 YYDKDF (reference sequence). DNA for the CDR3: TGTGCCACCGGGAAAGGGGCTCCAGGGGGAGCGGAAAAACTGTTTTTT. Protein product: CATGKGAPGGAEKLFF.

In this sample, this clone turned up once. CDR3 in amino acids: CASSQDLFGQGAVNQPQHF. In nucleotides, the CDR3 is TGTGCCAGCAGCCAAGATCTTTTTGGGCAGGGGGCGGTCAATCAGCCCCAGCATTTT. This sequence joins TRBV3-1 (or the pseudogene TRBV3-2) and TRBJ1-5; 8 nucleotides line up with TRBD1. Germline V gene lookup returns CDR1 LGHDT and CDR2 YNNKEL (reference sequence). The J segment lost 3 bases and the V segment lost 0 bases, leaving 13 bases of the junction unmatched. CDR3 length: 19 amino acids.